These 23 T cell receptor beta chains share one sample of origin, sequenced in a study of CD8 T cells in Susac syndrome. An amount of RNA that ranged from roughly 0.5 to 1 ug was reverse transcribed with random hexamers. TCRdb used MiXCR to reprocess the immunoSEQ multiplex PCR reads, holding one entry per CDR3 protein. Here the sample spans tens of thousands of distinct CDR3 sequences, over 95% being singletons. The specimen was CD4+ T cells from PBMCs. These receptor sequences come from a human donor with multiple sclerosis.

The CDR3 sequence: CSVDRTGGVGYTF. CDR3 nucleotide sequence: TGCAGCGTTGACCGGACAGGGGGCGTCGGCTACACCTTC. The V gene is TRBV29-1, the J gene TRBJ1-2; 11 bases match TRBD1. The length of the CDR3 is 13 residues. Germline CDR1 SQVTM, CDR2 ANQGSEA. V shed 3 bases, J shed 8 bases, and the junction held 5 bases outside the gene matches.

The genes are TRBV7-9 and TRBJ2-1; no definite D call. Germline-derived CDR1 and CDR2 are SEHNR and FQNEAQ (reference sequence). CDR3 length: 16 residues. V was shortened by 5 bases and J by 5 bases, with 19 bases between the two germline ends. In DNA, the CDR3 is TGTGCCAGCAGCCGAAGGACCGACGATTTAGACAATGAGCAGTTCTTC. This sequence encodes CASSRRTDDLDNEQFF. The entire variable domain, with the rest obtained from reference TRBV7-9 and TRBJ2-1, is as follows: DTGVSQNPRHKITKRGQNVTFRCDPISEHNRLYWYRQTLGQGPEFLTYFQNEAQLEKSRLLSDRFSAERPKGSFSTLEIQRTEQGDSAMYLCASSRRTDDLDNEQFFGPGTRLTVL.

The chain couples TRBV15 to TRBJ2-7; a weak D match, TRBD2 (5 bases). CDR1 is LNHNV and CDR2 is YYDKDF in the germline V gene (reference sequence). Trimming stripped 0 bases from V and 3 bases from J, with 6 bases between. CDR3 size: 13 residues. CDR3 bases: TGTGCCACCAGCAGAGATCGGGGCTACGAGCAGTACTTC. Protein product: CATSRDRGYEQYF.

The CDR3 loop reads CASSLTGADTQYF. The CDR3 bases are TGTGCCAGCAGCTTAACGGGGGCAGATACGCAGTATTTT. The chain is built from TRBV11-1 and TRBJ2-3; TRBD2 is a possible D gene (6 bases). The length of the CDR3 is 13 residues. CDR1 SGHAT and CDR2 FQDESV come from the germline V gene (reference sequence). The V gene lost 2 bases and the J gene lost 4 bases, with 7 bases spanning the gap.

The genes are TRBV19 and TRBJ1-1; possible D gene TRBD1, 6 bases. V lost 9 bases, J lost 5 bases, and 19 bases lay in between. The CDR3 extends over 14 amino acids. The V gene's germline CDR1 is LNHDA and CDR2 SQIVND (reference sequence). CDR3 nucleotides: TGTGCCAGCCGATTCAGGGGAGAGGGGACTGAAGCTTTCTTT. This translates into CASRFRGEGTEAFF.

The chain joins TRBV11-3 to TRBJ1-2; no reliable D call. V lost 8 bases, J lost 2 bases, and 12 bases lay in between. The CDR3 sequence is 13 residues long. Looked up from germline, CDR1 is SGHNT and CDR2 is YENEEA. The DNA for the CDR3 is TGTGCCAGCGGATTCGGACCGAACTATGGCTACACCTTC. This codes for CASGFGPNYGYTF.

The rearrangement joins TRBV5-6 to TRBJ1-2; a possible D gene is TRBD1 (6 bases). The CDR3 length is 15 residues. The germline V and J ends were trimmed by 2 bases and 8 bases, with 19 bases remaining between them. CDR1 is SGHDT, CDR2 YYEEEE, per germline. In nucleotides, the CDR3 is TGTGCCAGCAGCTTCTGGACAGTCGGACTCGGCGGCTACACCTTC. Its protein is CASSFWTVGLGGYTF.

The chain employs TRBV29-1 and TRBJ2-1, with D hard to call. V lost 4 bases, J lost 3 bases, and 4 bases lay in between. CDR1 and CDR2 (germline): SQVTM, ANQGSEA. This CDR3 is built from 11 residues. In nucleotides, the CDR3 is TGCAGCGTTGTCTTCTACAATGAGCAGTTCTTC. Its protein product is CSVVFYNEQFF.

The chain combines TRBV4-1 with TRBJ1-1; 12 positions agree with TRBD1. V trimming: 4 bases; J trimming: 3 bases; junction bases outside the gene matches: 3. Germline lookup yields CDR1 MGHRA and CDR2 YSYEKL. The CDR3 has 15 amino acids. CDR3 bases: TGCGCCAGCAGCCGGGGACAGGGGGCCCACACTGAAGCTTTCTTT. This gives the protein CASSRGQGAHTEAFF.

The chain combines TRBV7-2 with TRBJ2-1; D gene ambiguous. The germline gives CDR1 SGHTA, CDR2 FQGNSA. The germline V and J ends were trimmed by 4 bases and 5 bases, with 6 bases remaining between them. The CDR3 is 12 amino acids. This CDR3 reads CASSSRHNEQFF. CDR3 nucleotides: TGTGCCAGCAGCTCCCGTCACAATGAGCAGTTCTTC.

This rearrangement joins TRBV11-2 to TRBJ2-7; weak D call: TRBD1 (6 bases). V lost 5 bases and J lost 0, with 17 bases in between. Germline V gene sequence: CDR1 SGHAT, CDR2 FQNNGV. This CDR3 has 16 residues. CDR3 protein: CASSKRGHLFSYEQYF. The CDR3 region has the DNA TGTGCCAGCAGCAAAAGGGGACACCTATTCTCCTACGAGCAGTACTTC. Full variable domain (outside the CDR3, taken from reference TRBV11-2 and TRBJ2-7): EAGVAQSPRYKIIEKRQSVAFWCNPISGHATLYWYQQILGQGPKLLIQFQNNGVVDDSQLPKDRFSAERLKGVDSTLKIQPAKLEDSAVYLCASSKRGHLFSYEQYFGPGTRLTVT.

This chain uses TRBV5-1 with TRBJ1-4; TRBD1 is a possible D gene (5 bases). Germline-derived CDR1 and CDR2 are SGHRS and YFSETQ. The V end lost 0 bases, the J end lost 4 bases, and 7 bases lay between the germline ends. CDR3 length equals 14 residues. In DNA form, the CDR3 reads TGCGCCAGCAGCTTGGCGGGGGTTAATGAAAAACTGTTTTTT. It is translated as CASSLAGVNEKLFF.

The chain carries TRBV6-2 or TRBV6-3 and TRBJ2-5; D gene unclear. This CDR3 is 15 amino acids long. The V gene lost 2 bases and the J gene lost 3 bases, with 13 bases spanning the gap. Germline loops: CDR1 MNHEY, CDR2 SVGEGT. The DNA of the CDR3 is TGTGCCAGCAGTTACCAAGACGGTGTGAAAGAGACCCAGTACTTC. Amino acid sequence: CASSYQDGVKETQYF.

This chain connects TRBV11-3 to TRBJ2-1, with D unresolved. Germline loops: CDR1 SGHNT, CDR2 YENEEA. Deletions cut 5 bases from V and 7 bases from J, with 12 bases between. The CDR3 spans 13 residues. The DNA of the CDR3 is TGTGCCAGCAGCCCCGGTGAGGTAAATGAGCAGTTCTTC. Translated, it gives CASSPGEVNEQFF.

This chain joins TRBV6-5 and TRBJ2-5; D may be TRBD1 (5 bases). The V gene's germline CDR1 is MNHEY and CDR2 SVGAGI. The ends were cut back, 5 bases at V and 5 bases at J, with 12 bases in the middle. The CDR3 spans 13 residues. Here the CDR3 reads CASSLRVGETQYF. Here the CDR3 DNA reads TGTGCCAGCAGTCTCAGGGTAGGGGAGACCCAGTACTTC.

The V call is TRBV5-1, the J call TRBJ2-1, with D possibly being TRBD2 (5 bases). Trimming removed 3 bases at V and 7 bases at J, with 5 bases between. Germline CDR1 SGHRS, CDR2 YFSETQ. This CDR3 has 11 residues. Written as DNA, the CDR3 is TGCGCCAGCAGCTCGGGGAATGAGCAGTTCTTC. Encoded protein: CASSSGNEQFF.

The chain links TRBV4-2 to TRBJ1-1; D remains unclear. The CDR3 sequence is 16 residues long. Germline V lookup: CDR1 LGHNA, CDR2 YNFKEQ. The germline V and J ends were trimmed by 0 bases and 0 bases, with 11 bases remaining between them. CDR3 DNA: TGTGCCAGCAGCCAAGATCCTCCACCGATGAACACTGAAGCTTTCTTT. It encodes CASSQDPPPMNTEAFF.

CDR3 DNA sequence: TGCAGTGCTAGAAGGGACATACCCTACAATGAGCAGTTCTTC. This codes for CSARRDIPYNEQFF. The chain carries TRBV20-1 and TRBJ2-1; tentatively, D is TRBD1 (6 bases). The V end lost 2 bases, the J end lost 2 bases, and 10 bases lay between the germline ends. CDR3 length: 14 amino acids. Germline CDR1 is DFQATT and CDR2 is SNEGSKA (reference sequence).

This sequence joins TRBV4-1 and TRBJ1-4, with a possible D match to TRBD1 (6 bases). Germline V gives CDR1 MGHRA, CDR2 YSYEKL. The CDR3 runs to 17 residues. The V end was cut by 1 base, the J end by 8 bases, with 20 bases between. The CDR3 is CASSQGGFQTDREKLFF. The CDR3 nucleotides are TGCGCCAGCAGCCAAGGAGGTTTCCAGACAGACAGGGAAAAACTGTTTTTT.

This clonotype came up once. The J gene is TRBJ1-1, the V gene TRBV3-1; tentative D call: TRBD1 (5 bases). Germline V lookup: CDR1 LGHDT, CDR2 YNNKEL (reference sequence). With 3 bases removed from V and 3 bases from J, the gap between germline ends came to 11 bases. The CDR3 is 14 residues long. CDR3 amino acids: CASSQRRGYTEAFF. In DNA form, the CDR3 reads TGTGCCAGCAGCCAGAGAAGGGGCTACACTGAAGCTTTCTTT.

The chain is built from TRBV6-2 or TRBV6-3 and TRBJ1-1, with 9 bases lining up with TRBD1. Germline CDR1 is MNHEY and CDR2 is SVGEGT. The J segment lost 8 bases and the V segment lost 6 bases, leaving 7 bases of the junction unmatched. The CDR3 covers 13 residues. The chain's CDR3 is CASSQDRGVEAFF. The DNA of the CDR3 is TGTGCCAGCAGCCAGGACAGGGGTGTAGAAGCTTTCTTT.

This clonotype has a single count. The J gene is TRBJ2-2, the V gene TRBV3-1; D is uncertain. Germline assignment: CDR1 LGHDT and CDR2 YNNKEL (reference sequence). The CDR3 covers 14 residues. The ends were cut back, 2 bases at V and 7 bases at J, with 11 bases in the middle. The CDR3 here is CASSQYGSNGELFF. As DNA, the CDR3 is TGTGCCAGCAGCCAATACGGCTCCAACGGGGAGCTGTTTTTT. Complete variable domain (other parts from reference TRBV3-1 and TRBJ2-2): DTAVSQTPKYLVTQMGNDKSIKCEQNLGHDTMYWYKQDSKKFLKIMFSYNNKELIINETVPNRFSPKSPDKAHLNLHINSLELGDSAVYFCASSQYGSNGELFFGEGSRLTVL.

The chain employs TRBV7-2 and TRBJ1-4, with a tentative D call TRBD1 (6 bases). The CDR3 is 15 amino acids. The ends were cut back, 4 bases at V and 1 base at J, with 10 bases in the middle. Per the germline V gene, CDR1 is SGHTA and CDR2 is FQGNSA. The CDR3 is CASSSTGLTNEKLFF. DNA of the CDR3: TGTGCCAGCAGCTCTACAGGGCTAACTAATGAAAAACTGTTTTTT.